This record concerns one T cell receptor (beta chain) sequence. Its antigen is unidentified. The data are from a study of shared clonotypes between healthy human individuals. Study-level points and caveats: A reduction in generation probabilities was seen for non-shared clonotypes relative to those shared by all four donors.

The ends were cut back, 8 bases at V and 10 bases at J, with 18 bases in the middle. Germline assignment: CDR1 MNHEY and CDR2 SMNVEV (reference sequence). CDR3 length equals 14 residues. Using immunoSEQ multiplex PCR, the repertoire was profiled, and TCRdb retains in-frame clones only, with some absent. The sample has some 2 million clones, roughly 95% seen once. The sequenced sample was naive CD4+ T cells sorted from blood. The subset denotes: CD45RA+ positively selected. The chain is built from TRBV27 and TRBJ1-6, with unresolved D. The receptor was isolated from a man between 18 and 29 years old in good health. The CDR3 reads CASSTREARSPLHF. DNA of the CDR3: TGTGCCAGCTCAACGAGAGAGGCAAGGTCACCCCTCCACTTT.